The 11 T cell receptor beta chains reported below all come from one sample, sequenced in a study of response to subunit inactivated influenza vaccine. TCRdb fed the RT-PCR reads into MiXCR, producing one record per CDR3 protein. The table shows hundreds of thousands of distinct CDR3 sequences, with over 9% occurring only once. Separately, the same data were catalogued under a study of T cells expressing NK-cell markers. That report adds: It was by 5'RACE template switching with UMIs that TCR beta cDNA was made.

Specimen: PBMCs from blood, collected on the day of vaccination. These receptors were collected from a man between 45 and 60 years old who received an inactivated influenza vaccine.

This clonotype was seen more than once but under ten times. This chain links TRBV6-5 with TRBJ2-6; D might be TRBD1 or TRBD2, each matching 5 bases. The CDR3 has 18 residues. Germline values: CDR1 MNHEY, CDR2 SVGAGI. V was shortened by 0 bases and J by 0 bases, with 12 bases between the two germline ends. The CDR3 DNA reads TGTGCCAGCAGTTACTCGACGGGACCCACCTCTGGGGCCAACGTCCTGACTTTC. It yields the protein CASSYSTGPTSGANVLTF.

This clonotype has a handful of counts. The chain employs TRBV4-2 and TRBJ1-6; 8 nucleotides match TRBD1. Germline CDR1 is LGHNA and CDR2 is YNFKEQ. The CDR3 totals 17 residues. With V trimmed by 4 bases and J by 4 bases, 9 bases remained unmatched. CDR3 in DNA: TGTGCCAGCAGCCCGGCAGGGGGCCTCTCTTATAATTCACCCCTCCACTTT. It is translated as CASSPAGGLSYNSPLHF.

This clonotype was seen repeatedly, ten times or more. The rearrangement joins TRBV12-3 or TRBV12-4 to TRBJ2-3, with 12 nucleotides matching TRBD2. The CDR3 sequence is 15 residues long. J lost 1 base, V lost 7 bases, and 3 bases had no gene match. This chain's CDR3 is CASNLAGGRTDTQYF. The CDR3 nucleotides are TGTGCCAGCAACCTAGCGGGAGGGCGCACAGATACGCAGTATTTT.

This clonotype was counted a few times. J is TRBJ2-7 and V is TRBV5-1, with D maybe TRBD2 (6 bases). The germline V gene encodes CDR1 SGHRS and CDR2 YFSETQ. The V gene lost 0 bases and the J gene lost 10 bases, with 11 bases spanning the gap. The CDR3 sequence is 12 residues long. The CDR3 nucleotides read TGCGCCAGCAGCTTGGTGGAGGGCGGACAGTACTTC. Amino acid sequence: CASSLVEGGQYF.

On this clonotype itself: A read error is likely, as this CDR3 ends without the conserved phenylalanine or tryptophan. The DNA is omitted, as the CDR3 cannot be located on it reliably, and the CDR3 follows TCRdb's listing. The chain carries TRBV5-6 and TRBJ1-2; the table assigns TRBD1, which was not confirmed against the DNA. The CDR3 has 13 amino acids, counting both end residues. The germline gives CDR1 SGHDT, CDR2 YYEEEE. The CDR3 sequence is CASSLARGPIVSS.

This clonotype has more than one count but fewer than ten. The V gene is TRBV4-2, the J gene TRBJ2-1, with unresolved D. CDR3 length equals 17 residues. V lost 0 bases to trimming and J lost 9 bases, with 21 bases between them. Germline CDR1 is LGHNA and CDR2 is YNFKEQ. Here the CDR3 reads CASSQDPPSLSGGEQFF. The CDR3 nucleotides are TGTGCCAGCAGCCAAGATCCCCCGTCCTTGTCCGGCGGTGAGCAGTTCTTC.

This clonotype was found a few times. The rearrangement joins TRBV11-2 to TRBJ2-7; 9 bases are a match to TRBD1. Germline CDR1 and CDR2: SGHAT and FQNNGV. V lost 3 bases to trimming and J lost 4 bases; unmatched junction nucleotides: 4. The CDR3 is 14 residues long. In nucleotides, the CDR3 is TGTGCCAGCAGCTTTGGGACAGGGTGGTACGAGCAGTACTTC. Residues: CASSFGTGWYEQYF.

The CDR3 loop is CASSLQGLGRAYEQYF. The CDR3 coding sequence is TGTGCCAGCAGCTTACAAGGGCTCGGGAGGGCCTACGAGCAGTACTTC. This sequence joins TRBV7-2 and TRBJ2-7; 8 bases map to TRBD2. V lost 2 bases, J lost 2 bases, and 8 bases stayed unmatched. Per the germline V gene, CDR1 is SGHTA and CDR2 is FQGNSA. The CDR3 is 16 residues long. Based on the CDR3 plus reference TRBV7-2 and TRBJ2-7, the full variable domain is GAGVSQSPSNKVTEKGKDVELRCDPISGHTALYWYRQSLGQGLEFLIYFQGNSAPDKSGLPSDRFSAERTGGSVSTLTIQRTQQEDSAVYLCASSLQGLGRAYEQYFGPGTRLTVT.

The chain joins TRBV7-2 to TRBJ2-5; TRBD1 aligns across 9 bases. Trimming removed 2 bases from V and 0 bases from J; junction bases left unmatched: 4. Germline V CDR1 and CDR2: SGHTA, FQGNSA. The CDR3 covers 16 residues. The CDR3 nucleotides read TGTGCCAGCAGCTTAACAGGGGGCGGGAACCAAGAGACCCAGTACTTC. It specifies CASSLTGGGNQETQYF.

This clonotype was counted only a few times. The J gene is TRBJ2-2, the V gene TRBV4-1; 10 positions agree with TRBD1. The CDR3 spans 16 residues. CDR1 and CDR2 (germline): MGHRA, YSYEKL. V gave up 1 base and J gave up 4 bases; unmatched junction bases: 3. The CDR3 sequence is CASSQVWTGGTGELFF. CDR3 coding DNA: TGCGCCAGCAGCCAAGTTTGGACAGGGGGCACCGGGGAGCTGTTTTTT.

The CDR3 coding sequence is TGCAGCGTTGAAGAGGGGGGCCGAGGGGGCGATGAGCAGTTCTTC. Translated: CSVEEGGRGGDEQFF. The chain has TRBV29-1 and TRBJ2-1; tentative D call: TRBD1 (7 bases). The CDR3 is 15 amino acids. Germline assignment: CDR1 SQVTM and CDR2 ANQGSEA. V gave up 0 bases and J gave up 8 bases, with 17 bases separating them.